This T cell receptor (beta chain) was profiled in a study of blood T cell repertoires in COVID-19. Looked up from germline, CDR1 is SGHVS and CDR2 is FNYEAQ. The CDR3 loop spans 11 amino acids. Trimming removed 3 bases at V and 12 bases at J, with 9 bases between. Sequencing was performed with immunoSEQ multiplex PCR; in TCRdb, only in-frame clones are kept and a portion is missing. The profile shows about 190,000 clones, just under 80% of them singletons. The specimen sequenced was peripheral blood. The sequence came from a woman older than 75 with active or convalescent COVID-19. V and J are TRBV7-6 and TRBJ2-1, with no clear D. DNA of the CDR3: TGTGCCAGCAGCTTGAGTTATGTGCAGTTCTTC. Translating gives CASSLSYVQFF.